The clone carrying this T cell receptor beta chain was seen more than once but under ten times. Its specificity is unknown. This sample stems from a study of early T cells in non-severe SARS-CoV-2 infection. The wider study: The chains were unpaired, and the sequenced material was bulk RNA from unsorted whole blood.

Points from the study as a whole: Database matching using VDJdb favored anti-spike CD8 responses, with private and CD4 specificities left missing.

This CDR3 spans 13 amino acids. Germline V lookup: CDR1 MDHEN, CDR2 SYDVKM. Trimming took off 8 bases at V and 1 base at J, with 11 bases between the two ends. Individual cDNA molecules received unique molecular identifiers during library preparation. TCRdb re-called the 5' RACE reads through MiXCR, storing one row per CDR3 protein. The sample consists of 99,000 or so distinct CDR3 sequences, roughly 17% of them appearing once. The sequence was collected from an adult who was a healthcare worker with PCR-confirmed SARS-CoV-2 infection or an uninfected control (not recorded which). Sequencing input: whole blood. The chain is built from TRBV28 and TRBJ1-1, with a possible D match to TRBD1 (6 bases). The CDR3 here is CASELGQNTEAFF. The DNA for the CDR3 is TGTGCCAGCGAATTGGGACAGAACACTGAAGCTTTCTTT.